The 24 T cell receptor beta chains in this list originate from one sample, sequenced in a study of response to subunit inactivated influenza vaccine. Via MiXCR, TCRdb re-called the RT-PCR reads, giving one row per CDR3 protein. Among more than 550,000 distinct CDR3 sequences listed, over 9.5% were seen once. The specimen was PBMCs from blood, collected on the day of vaccination. The receptor source for this set is a man in his fifties who received an inactivated influenza vaccine.

The chain uses TRBV28 and TRBJ1-4; D perhaps matches TRBD1 (5 bases). The germline V gene encodes CDR1 MDHEN and CDR2 SYDVKM. This CDR3 is built from 15 residues. The ends were cut back, 5 bases at V and 1 base at J, with 11 bases in the middle. CDR3 sequence reads: CASSTPGRTNEKLFF. The CDR3 region has the DNA TGTGCCAGCAGTACCCCGGGGCGAACTAATGAAAAACTGTTTTTT.

The CDR3 sequence is CASSPRAPGYNEQFF. In DNA, the CDR3 is TGTGCCAGCTCACCCCGGGCACCCGGATACAATGAGCAGTTCTTC. The V and J genes are TRBV18 and TRBJ2-1; D gene ambiguous. Germline CDR1 and CDR2: KGHSH and LQKENI. This CDR3 has 15 residues. The V gene lost 3 bases and the J gene lost 4 bases, with 13 bases spanning the gap.

This clonotype occurred a few times. This rearrangement joins TRBV5-6 to TRBJ2-3, with 7 bases fitting TRBD1. CDR1 and CDR2 (germline): SGHDT, YYEEEE. The length of the CDR3 is 13 residues. Germline trimming cut 1 base from V and 5 bases from J; bases unmatched to any gene: 1. DNA of the CDR3: TGTGCCAGCAGCTTGACAGGGGTAGATACGCAGTATTTT. Protein: CASSLTGVDTQYF.

The rearrangement joins TRBV4-3 to TRBJ2-6, with D uncertain. In germline, CDR1 is LGHNA, CDR2 YSLEER. The CDR3 is made up of 15 amino acids. Trimming pared 0 bases from V and 4 bases from J, leaving 7 bases between. The CDR3, as DNA: TGCGCCAGCAGCCAAGATGTTTCCGGGGCCAACGTCCTGACTTTC. This encodes CASSQDVSGANVLTF.

This clonotype was seen only a few times. The V and J genes are TRBV28 and TRBJ2-2; the D is unclear. The CDR3 has 14 residues. Germline V gene lookup returns CDR1 MDHEN and CDR2 SYDVKM. Trimming took 2 bases from V and 6 from J, leaving 10 bases between them. CDR3 residues: CASSLDTRSGELFF. CDR3 nucleotide sequence: TGTGCCAGCAGTTTAGACACACGTTCCGGGGAGCTGTTTTTT.

This rearrangement joins TRBV7-8 to TRBJ2-1, with D uncertain. V lost 0 bases and J 3 bases, leaving 18 bases between the germline ends. In germline, CDR1 is SGHVS, CDR2 FQNEAQ. This CDR3 spans 18 amino acids. The CDR3 DNA sequence: TGTGCCAGCAGCTTAGCGATCGGTGCGGAACCCCTCTACAATGAGCAGTTCTTC. Protein sequence: CASSLAIGAEPLYNEQFF.

This clonotype has just a few counts. This chain joins TRBV12-3 or TRBV12-4 and TRBJ1-1; 10 positions match TRBD1. Trimming cost V 7 bases and J 4 bases; bases outside gene matches: 6. The CDR3 length is 14 residues. The CDR3 DNA sequence: TGTGCCAGCACCGCGACAGGGGGCTTCACTGAAGCTTTCTTT. As protein: CASTATGGFTEAFF.

This clonotype was counted a few times. J is TRBJ2-5 and V is TRBV7-8; perhaps D is TRBD1 or TRBD2 (6 bases each). CDR3 length equals 14 residues. The germline V gene encodes CDR1 SGHVS and CDR2 FQNEAQ. The V and J ends lost 4 bases and 5 bases respectively, with 14 bases between them. This chain's CDR3 is CASSSPRGGETQYF. The CDR3 DNA reads as TGTGCCAGCAGCTCGCCGAGAGGGGGGGAGACCCAGTACTTC.

This clonotype showed up many times. The rearrangement links TRBV5-1 to TRBJ2-5, with 7 bases matching TRBD1. CDR3 length: 15 amino acids. CDR1 is SGHRS and CDR2 is YFSETQ in the germline V gene. J gave up 2 bases and V 3 bases, and 7 bases lay outside the gene matches. This CDR3 is CASSSEGTAQETQYF. CDR3 DNA sequence: TGCGCCAGCAGCTCCGAGGGGACAGCTCAAGAGACCCAGTACTTC.

The chain is built from TRBV14 and TRBJ1-1, with D uncertain. Germline assignment: CDR1 SGHDN and CDR2 FVKESK. The CDR3 extends over 18 amino acids. V gave up 0 bases and J gave up 0 bases, with 17 bases separating them. This CDR3 is CASSQEINYGVLNTEAFF. CDR3 nucleotide sequence: TGTGCCAGCAGCCAAGAAATAAATTACGGGGTCTTGAACACTGAAGCTTTCTTT.

This clonotype was detected a few times. The chain combines TRBV5-6 with TRBJ1-5, with D unresolved. The CDR3 spans 14 residues. Trimming cost V 1 base and J 1 base, with 6 bases left between them. Per germline, CDR1 SGHDT and CDR2 YYEEEE. CDR3 in amino acids: CASSLMASNQPQHF. CDR3 bases: TGTGCCAGCAGCTTGATGGCGAGCAATCAGCCCCAGCATTTT.

The chain is built from TRBV3-1 and TRBJ2-7; tentatively, D is TRBD2 (6 bases). Trimming cost V 5 bases and J 0 bases, with 14 bases left between them. CDR1 is LGHDT, CDR2 YNNKEL, per germline (reference sequence). This CDR3 has 15 residues. As DNA, the CDR3 is TGTGCCAGCAGCGGGGCAGCGGGCCTCTCCTACGAGCAGTACTTC. This gives the protein CASSGAAGLSYEQYF.

This clonotype was observed at least ten times. The chain employs TRBV7-9 and TRBJ1-4; tentative D call: TRBD1 (5 bases). Germline assignment: CDR1 SEHNR and CDR2 FQNEAQ (reference sequence). V was clipped by 1 base and J by 6 bases, with 9 bases between them. The CDR3 extends over 14 amino acids. The chain's CDR3 is CASSLGGGDEKLFF. The DNA of the CDR3 is TGTGCCAGCAGCTTAGGGGGGGGAGATGAAAAACTGTTTTTT.

This chain uses TRBV3-1 with TRBJ2-2; no reliable D call. CDR3 size: 16 residues. V shed 1 base and J shed 1 base, with 10 bases lying between them. Germline values: CDR1 LGHDT, CDR2 YNNKEL (reference sequence). CDR3 bases: TGTGCCAGCAGCCAAGGGTGGACGGTGAACACCGGGGAGCTGTTTTTT. This codes for CASSQGWTVNTGELFF.

The V and J genes are TRBV20-1 and TRBJ2-7, with a possible D match to TRBD2 (7 bases). The germline V gene encodes CDR1 DFQATT and CDR2 SNEGSKA (reference sequence). V was pared by 3 bases and J by 2 bases, with 11 bases between. There are 13 residues in the CDR3. CDR3 in DNA: TGCAGTGCTAGGGGGGGGGCTACCTACGAGCAGTACTTC. Translating it yields CSARGGATYEQYF.

The V gene is TRBV27, the J gene TRBJ2-7; D remains unclear. Trimming stripped 1 base from V and 0 bases from J, with 13 bases between. Looked up from germline, CDR1 is MNHEY and CDR2 is SMNVEV (reference sequence). The CDR3 contains 16 residues. The DNA of the CDR3 is TGTGCCAGCAGTTTATTCGCCCCGTACAGCTCCTACGAGCAGTACTTC. Its translation: CASSLFAPYSSYEQYF.

The chain links TRBV24-1 to TRBJ2-1, with 9 bases identical to TRBD2. The CDR3 contains 17 residues. Germline CDR1 reads KGHDR; CDR2 reads SFDVKD. With V trimmed by 3 bases and J by 1 base, 6 bases remained unmatched. The CDR3 spells CATSDTSSGKSYNEQFF. Written as DNA, the CDR3 is TGTGCCACCAGTGATACTTCTAGCGGGAAATCCTACAATGAGCAGTTCTTC.

This clonotype was seen more than once but under ten times. V usage is TRBV20-1 and J usage is TRBJ1-1; D gene ambiguous. Per the germline V gene, CDR1 is DFQATT and CDR2 is SNEGSKA (reference sequence). The CDR3 totals 12 residues. Trimming stripped 5 bases from V and 2 bases from J, with 9 bases between. Here the CDR3 reads CSADGPNTEAFF. The DNA of the CDR3 is TGCAGTGCTGACGGGCCAAACACTGAAGCTTTCTTT.

This clonotype was found a few times. The rearrangement uses TRBV11-3 and TRBJ2-3; D might be TRBD1 or TRBD2, each matching 6 bases. Germline-derived CDR1 and CDR2 are SGHNT and YENEEA. CDR3 size: 13 residues. Trimming cost V 8 bases and J 5 bases, with 14 bases left between them. The CDR3 is CASGKGGRDTQYF. The DNA of the CDR3 is TGTGCCAGCGGCAAAGGGGGGAGAGATACGCAGTATTTT.

This clonotype has more than one count but fewer than ten. The V call is TRBV6-2 or TRBV6-3, the J call TRBJ2-1, with 8 bases matching TRBD2. Germline assignment: CDR1 MNHEY and CDR2 SVGEGT. This CDR3 has 19 residues. J gave up 3 bases and V 2 bases, and 15 bases lay outside the gene matches. The CDR3 DNA reads TGTGCCAGCAGTTACCAAAGGCCCAGCGGGGGTAGTGGCTACAATGAGCAGTTCTTC. Amino acid sequence: CASSYQRPSGGSGYNEQFF.

The chain couples TRBV12-3 or TRBV12-4 to TRBJ1-2; weak D call: TRBD1 (5 bases). The CDR3 sequence is 15 residues long. V gave up 6 bases and J gave up 7 bases, with 21 bases separating them. The CDR3, as DNA: TGTGCCAGCAGCCACATATCCGGGGCGCCGGGTGGCTACACCTTC. Translated: CASSHISGAPGGYTF.

This clonotype was seen at least ten times. J is TRBJ1-6 and V is TRBV28; 7 bases agree with TRBD1. The trim removed 3 bases at V and 8 bases at J, leaving 4 bases unmatched. Germline V gene data show CDR1 as MDHEN and CDR2 as SYDVKM. The CDR3 is 14 amino acids. The CDR3 bases are TGTGCCAGCAGTTTTGGGGACAGTTATTCACCCCTCCACTTT. As protein: CASSFGDSYSPLHF.

A few counts support this clonotype. The V and J genes are TRBV3-1 and TRBJ2-7; perhaps TRBD2 as D (5 bases). The CDR3 totals 15 residues. The germline V and J ends were trimmed by 1 base and 4 bases, with 14 bases remaining between them. From germline, CDR1 is LGHDT and CDR2 YNNKEL (reference sequence). CDR3 residues: CASSQGGQVMYEQYF. CDR3 DNA: TGTGCCAGCAGCCAAGGAGGGCAGGTGATGTACGAGCAGTACTTC.

This chain connects TRBV7-2 to TRBJ2-3, with D uncertain. The CDR3 has 13 amino acids. CDR1 is SGHTA, CDR2 FQGNSA, per germline. Between the trimmed V and J ends, which lost 9 bases and 3 bases, there was a span of 13 bases. Here the CDR3 DNA reads TGTGCCAGTGAGTCCCCTCCTACAGATACGCAGTATTTT. Translated: CASESPPTDTQYF.